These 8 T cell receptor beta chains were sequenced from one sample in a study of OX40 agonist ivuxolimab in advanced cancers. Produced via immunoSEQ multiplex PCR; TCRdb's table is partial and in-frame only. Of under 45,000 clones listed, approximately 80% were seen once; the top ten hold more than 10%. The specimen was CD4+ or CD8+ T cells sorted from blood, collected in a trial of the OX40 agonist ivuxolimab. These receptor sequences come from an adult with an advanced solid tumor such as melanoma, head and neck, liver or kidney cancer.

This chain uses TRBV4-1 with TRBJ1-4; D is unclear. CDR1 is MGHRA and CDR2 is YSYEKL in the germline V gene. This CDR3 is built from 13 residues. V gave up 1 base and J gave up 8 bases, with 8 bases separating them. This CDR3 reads CASSQGNREKLFF. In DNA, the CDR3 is TGCGCCAGCAGCCAAGGCAACCGGGAAAAACTGTTTTTT.

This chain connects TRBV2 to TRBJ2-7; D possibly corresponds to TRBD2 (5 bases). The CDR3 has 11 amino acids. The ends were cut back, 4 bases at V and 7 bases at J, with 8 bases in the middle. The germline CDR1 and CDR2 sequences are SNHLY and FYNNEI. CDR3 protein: CASSVRGEQYF. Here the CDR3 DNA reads TGTGCCAGCAGTGTGCGCGGGGAGCAGTACTTC.

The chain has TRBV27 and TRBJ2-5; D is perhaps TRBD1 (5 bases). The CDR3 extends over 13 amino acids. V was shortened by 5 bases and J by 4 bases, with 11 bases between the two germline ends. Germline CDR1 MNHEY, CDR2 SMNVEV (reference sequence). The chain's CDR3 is CASSHRPGETQYF. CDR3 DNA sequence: TGTGCCAGCAGTCACAGGCCCGGAGAGACCCAGTACTTC.

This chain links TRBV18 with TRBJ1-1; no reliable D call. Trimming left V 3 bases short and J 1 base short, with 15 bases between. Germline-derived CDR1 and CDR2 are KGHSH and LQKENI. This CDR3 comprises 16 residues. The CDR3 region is CASSPQRGAENTEAFF. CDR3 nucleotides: TGTGCCAGCTCACCCCAACGAGGTGCAGAGAACACTGAAGCTTTCTTT.

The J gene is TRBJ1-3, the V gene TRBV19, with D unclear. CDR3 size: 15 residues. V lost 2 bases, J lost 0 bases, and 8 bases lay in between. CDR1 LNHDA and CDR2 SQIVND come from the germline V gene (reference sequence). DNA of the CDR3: TGTGCCAGTAGTATAAAAGAAGGCTCTGGAAACACCATATATTTT. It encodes CASSIKEGSGNTIYF.

CDR3 sequence (DNA): TGTGCCAGCCGGGCCACCTACGAGCAGTACTTC. Translated, it gives CASRATYEQYF. This chain joins TRBV2 and TRBJ2-5; D is unclear. The J call is uncertain, as TRBJ2-7 better fits the DNA end. The V gene's germline CDR1 is SNHLY and CDR2 FYNNEI. This CDR3 is built from 11 residues.

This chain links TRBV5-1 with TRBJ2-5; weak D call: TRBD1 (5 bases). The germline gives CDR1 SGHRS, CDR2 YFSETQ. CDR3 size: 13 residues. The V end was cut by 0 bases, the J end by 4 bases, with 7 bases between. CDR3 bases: TGCGCCAGCAGCTTGGCCCAGGGAGAGACCCAGTACTTC. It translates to CASSLAQGETQYF.

This CDR3 reads CASSLPQGGGYTF. DNA for the CDR3: TGTGCCAGCAGTTTACCCCAAGGGGGTGGCTACACCTTC. The chain uses TRBV28 and TRBJ1-2, with TRBD1 as a possible D gene (6 bases). Trimming removed 2 bases at V and 7 bases at J, with 11 bases between. The CDR3 loop spans 13 amino acids. Germline CDR1 reads MDHEN; CDR2 reads SYDVKM.